This T cell receptor (beta chain) was sequenced in a study of Ad26.COV2.S vaccination and SARS-CoV-2 variants. Here immunoSEQ multiplex PCR was the method, and the copy in TCRdb shows in-frame clones only, minus some. Altogether some 350,000 clones are present, about 90% being singletons, with the ten largest covering 3.9%. Study conclusions and caveats: The study found higher spike-specific TCR breadth in vaccine than placebo recipients. Vaccinees reportedly had broad spike-specific CD8+ and CD4+ T cell responses. In TCR breadth and depth analyses, total T cell responses may have been underestimated.

Regarding this clone: Its specificity is unknown.

The CDR3 covers 16 residues. Germline CDR1 SGHRS, CDR2 YFSETQ. The junction had 8 bases not matched to a gene; V was cut back by 0 bases and J by 4 bases. The sequencing here drew on peripheral blood, taken after recovery from COVID-19. The chain employs TRBV5-1 and TRBJ2-7; 9 positions match TRBD2. This sequence was found in a human donor who had recovered from COVID-19. The CDR3 sequence is CASSLAWASGVYEQYF. The CDR3 nucleotides read TGCGCCAGCAGCTTGGCCTGGGCTAGCGGGGTGTACGAGCAGTACTTC. Using reference TRBV5-1 and TRBJ2-7 for the parts outside the CDR3, the full variable domain is KAGVTQTPRYLIKTRGQQVTLSCSPISGHRSVSWYQQTPGQGLQFLFEYFSETQRNKGNFPGRFSGRQFSNSRSEMNVSTLELGDSALYLCASSLAWASGVYEQYFGPGTRLTVT.